These 16 T cell receptor beta chains share one sample of origin, sequenced in a study of blood T cell repertoires in COVID-19. The protocol was immunoSEQ multiplex PCR, while the TCRdb copy is restricted to in-frame clones and leaves out a portion. In the table there are a few hundred thousand clones, about four fifths of which are singletons. The sequenced sample consisted of PBMCs or T cells enriched from blood (not recorded which). These receptors were collected from a woman aged 45-65 years who had recovered from COVID-19.

The chain is built from TRBV6-5 and TRBJ1-2; no reliable D call. The CDR3 length is 15 residues. The germline gives CDR1 MNHEY, CDR2 SVGAGI. V was trimmed by 0 bases and J by 3 bases, leaving 11 bases between them. CDR3 in amino acids: CASSYSSGGYYGYTF. The CDR3 DNA follows: TGTGCCAGCAGTTACTCCTCGGGAGGGTACTATGGCTACACCTTC.

This clone showed up just once. The genes are TRBV19 and TRBJ1-3, with 7 bases matching TRBD1. This CDR3 is built from 16 residues. Germline CDR1 reads LNHDA; CDR2 reads SQIVND (reference sequence). J lost 2 bases, V lost 7 bases, and 11 bases had no gene match. CDR3 nucleotide sequence: TGTGCCAGTACCGAAGACAGGGTTCGAACTGGAAACACCATATATTTT. It is translated as CASTEDRVRTGNTIYF.

Comment on this clone: Other DNA sequences within the sample encode an identical CDR3. This rearrangement joins TRBV30 to TRBJ1-3; perhaps TRBD1 as D (5 bases). Trimming shortened V by 3 bases and J by 4 bases, and 7 bases separated the two germline ends. The CDR3 runs to 12 residues. CDR1 and CDR2 (germline): GTSNPN, SVGIG (reference sequence). In DNA, the CDR3 is TGTGCCTGGAGGGAGGGGGGAAACACCATATATTTT. Translating it yields CAWREGGNTIYF.

This clone was observed a handful of times. The V and J genes are TRBV7-9 and TRBJ1-2, with 9 bases that match TRBD1. The CDR3 totals 16 residues. V lost 5 bases to trimming and J lost 6 bases; unmatched junction nucleotides: 13. Per germline, CDR1 SEHNR and CDR2 FQNEAQ (reference sequence). The CDR3 reads CASSPQTGGRANGYTF. CDR3 in DNA: TGTGCCAGCAGCCCCCAAACAGGGGGCAGAGCTAATGGCTACACCTTC. The whole variable domain, filled in from reference TRBV7-9 and TRBJ1-2, reads DTGVSQNPRHKITKRGQNVTFRCDPISEHNRLYWYRQTLGQGPEFLTYFQNEAQLEKSRLLSDRFSAERPKGSFSTLEIQRTEQGDSAMYLCASSPQTGGRANGYTFGSGTRLTVV.

The genes are TRBV2 and TRBJ2-7; 8 nucleotides align to TRBD1. CDR1 and CDR2 (germline): SNHLY, FYNNEI. V was pared by 6 bases and J by 3 bases, with 13 bases of the junction left unmatched. The CDR3 is 16 residues long. The CDR3 is CASRARPGGQVYEQYF. CDR3 DNA sequence: TGTGCCAGCAGGGCTCGTCCCGGGGGACAGGTCTACGAGCAGTACTTC.

The chain uses TRBV5-6 and TRBJ2-2, with 10 nucleotides matching TRBD2. Germline CDR1 is SGHDT and CDR2 is YYEEEE. This CDR3 is 19 amino acids long. Trimming removed 3 bases from V and 4 bases from J; junction bases left unmatched: 15. In DNA form, the CDR3 reads TGTGCCAGCAGCTCCTCGTGGCGAGCGGGAGGGCCCGGCACCGGGGAGCTGTTTTTT. Protein sequence: CASSSSWRAGGPGTGELFF.

The chain's CDR3 is CASATPGTNYGYTF. The DNA of the CDR3 is TGTGCCAGCGCCACCCCAGGGACTAACTATGGCTACACCTTC. V and J are TRBV6-5 and TRBJ1-2; the D gene is possibly TRBD1 (5 bases). Looked up from germline, CDR1 is MNHEY and CDR2 is SVGAGI. Deletions cut 8 bases from V and 0 bases from J, with 13 bases between. This CDR3 has 14 amino acids.

This chain joins TRBV5-1 and TRBJ2-3, with a possible D match to TRBD2 (5 bases). Trimming stripped 0 bases from V and 4 bases from J, with 6 bases between. The CDR3 runs 13 residues. The germline gives CDR1 SGHRS, CDR2 YFSETQ. The chain's CDR3 is CASSLVGADTQYF. The DNA for the CDR3 is TGCGCCAGCAGCTTGGTGGGAGCAGATACGCAGTATTTT.

This clone was observed a few times. This chain links TRBV11-3 with TRBJ1-1, with a possible D match to TRBD1 (6 bases). The CDR3 loop spans 14 amino acids. Germline lookup yields CDR1 SGHNT and CDR2 YENEEA. The V gene lost 6 bases and the J gene lost 8 bases, with 19 bases spanning the gap. CDR3 in amino acids: CASSDYAAGQEAFF. In nucleotides, the CDR3 is TGTGCCAGCAGTGATTACGCGGCCGGACAGGAAGCTTTCTTT.

The chain couples TRBV27 to TRBJ1-2, with D possibly matching TRBD1 (5 bases). CDR1 is MNHEY and CDR2 is SMNVEV in the germline V gene (reference sequence). V was shortened by 3 bases and J by 1 base, with 12 bases between the two germline ends. CDR3 size: 15 residues. The chain's CDR3 is CASSLSGGVNYGYTF. The CDR3, as DNA: TGTGCCAGCAGTTTGTCCGGGGGAGTTAACTATGGCTACACCTTC.

This clone was recorded only once. The chain is built from TRBV6-5 and TRBJ1-2, with D possibly TRBD1 on 5 matching bases. Trimming removed 1 base from V and 6 bases from J, with 12 bases in between. The CDR3 has 14 residues. Germline CDR1 is MNHEY and CDR2 is SVGAGI. CDR3 bases: TGTGCCAGCAGTTACTTCGACGGGGGAGATGGCTACACCTTC. Its translation is CASSYFDGGDGYTF.

This chain connects TRBV5-1 to TRBJ1-1; tentative D call: TRBD1 (5 bases). Per germline, CDR1 SGHRS and CDR2 YFSETQ. The V gene lost 5 bases and the J gene lost 0 bases, with 8 bases spanning the gap. The CDR3 has 13 amino acids. The DNA for the CDR3 is TGCGCCAGCAGGATGACAGTGAACACTGAAGCTTTCTTT. It specifies CASRMTVNTEAFF.

In its sample, this clone was seen once. The chain uses TRBV5-4 and TRBJ2-7; 8 positions agree with TRBD2. Losses at the gene ends were 3 bases for V and 6 bases for J; bases not matched to a gene: 5. The CDR3 extends over 13 amino acids. Germline CDR1 SGHNT, CDR2 YYREEE (reference sequence). CDR3 protein: CASSWSGGGEQYF. CDR3 nucleotides: TGTGCCAGCAGCTGGTCGGGAGGGGGCGAGCAGTACTTC.

This sequence joins TRBV2 and TRBJ1-2; no definite D call. Germline V gene lookup returns CDR1 SNHLY and CDR2 FYNNEI. V was trimmed by 2 bases and J by 1 base, leaving 8 bases between them. This CDR3 has 14 residues. CDR3 in DNA: TGTGCCAGCAGTGAATGGGGAGATAACTATGGCTACACCTTC. The encoded protein is CASSEWGDNYGYTF.

The rearrangement joins TRBV14 to TRBJ2-7; no firm D call. The germline V gene encodes CDR1 SGHDN and CDR2 FVKESK. The length of the CDR3 is 12 residues. V gave up 3 bases and J gave up 2 bases, with 5 bases separating them. This CDR3 is CASSHSAYEQYF. CDR3 nucleotide sequence: TGTGCCAGCAGCCATTCGGCCTACGAGCAGTACTTC.

CDR3 DNA sequence: TGCGCCAGCAGCTTGGATGGGACAGGGCTGGGATATGGCTACACCTTC. Amino acids: CASSLDGTGLGYGYTF. This chain connects TRBV5-1 to TRBJ1-2, with 9 bases identical to TRBD1. Germline V gene lookup returns CDR1 SGHRS and CDR2 YFSETQ. J was trimmed by 5 bases and V by 0 bases; bases with no gene match: 8. The CDR3 consists of 16 residues.